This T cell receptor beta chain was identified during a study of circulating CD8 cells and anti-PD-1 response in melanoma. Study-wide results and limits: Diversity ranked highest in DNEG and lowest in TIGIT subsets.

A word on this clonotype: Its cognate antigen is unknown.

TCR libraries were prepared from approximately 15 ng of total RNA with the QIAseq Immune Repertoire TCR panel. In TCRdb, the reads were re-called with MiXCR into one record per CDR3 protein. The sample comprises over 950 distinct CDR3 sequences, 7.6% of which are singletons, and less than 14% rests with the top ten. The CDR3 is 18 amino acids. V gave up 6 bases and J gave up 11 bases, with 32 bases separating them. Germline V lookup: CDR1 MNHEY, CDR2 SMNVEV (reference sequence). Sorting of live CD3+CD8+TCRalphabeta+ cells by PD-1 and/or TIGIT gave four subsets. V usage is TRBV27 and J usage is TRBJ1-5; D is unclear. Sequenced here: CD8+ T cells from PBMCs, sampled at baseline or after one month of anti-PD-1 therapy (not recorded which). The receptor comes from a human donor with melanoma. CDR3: CASSPFSPTSGPGEAQHF. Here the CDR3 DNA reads TGTGCCAGCAGCCCCTTTTCGCCCACTTCGGGTCCTGGGGAGGCCCAGCATTTT.